This TCR beta chain appears in the sequencing data of a study of T cells after yellow fever vaccination. The study, taken as a whole, reports: Peaking faster, on day 5 versus 15, the secondary response was nonetheless weaker. It was a small share of clonotypes that appeared in both CD4 and CD8 compartments. Contaminating bulk clonotypes could be abundant in FACS-sorted repertoires.

CDR3 length equals 13 residues. Trimming took off 4 bases at V and 11 bases at J, with 17 bases between the two ends. The germline gives CDR1 MGHRA, CDR2 YSYEKL. The authors made TCR cDNA by 5'RACE template switching, adding a universal primer site and UMIs. Each CDR3 protein gets one entry after TCRdb re-called the 5' RACE reads with MiXCR. Found here are about 350,000 distinct CDR3 sequences, 9.5% to 13% of them singletons; the top ten hold 18%. Notes on this clonotype: No antigen is known for it.

The specimen comprised PBMCs, sampled on the day of the first yellow fever vaccination. The genes are TRBV4-1 and TRBJ1-1, with D perhaps TRBD1 (5 bases). The source is a man younger than 30 who received the YFV17D yellow fever vaccine. CDR3 in amino acids: CASSPGTWGMAFF. The CDR3 region has the DNA TGCGCCAGCAGCCCGGGCACGTGGGGGATGGCTTTCTTT.